The 24 T cell receptor beta chains reported below all come from one sample, sequenced in a study of T cell responses to AZD1222 COVID-19 vaccine. The protocol was immunoSEQ multiplex PCR, while the TCRdb copy is restricted to in-frame clones and leaves out a portion. Of 100,000 to 120,000 clones listed, approximately 88% are singletons. Sequenced material: peripheral blood, taken 28 days after the second AZD1222 dose. The receptors originated from an adult who received the AZD1222 COVID-19 vaccine.

The chain carries TRBV27 and TRBJ1-1; D perhaps matches TRBD1 (5 bases). This CDR3 spans 15 amino acids. V was shortened by 6 bases and J by 0 bases, with 14 bases between the two germline ends. Germline CDR1 and CDR2: MNHEY and SMNVEV (reference sequence). Here the CDR3 DNA reads TGTGCCAGCAGAGTTGTGGGGGGGATGAACACTGAAGCTTTCTTT. Residues: CASRVVGGMNTEAFF.

The CDR3 sequence: CASSSLGSGTSAHEQYF. CDR3 bases: TGTGCCAGCAGCTCTTTAGGGTCCGGGACAAGTGCCCACGAGCAGTACTTC. V usage is TRBV5-6 and J usage is TRBJ2-7, with D perhaps matching TRBD1 (6 bases). The CDR3 is 17 amino acids. V was clipped by 3 bases and J by 5 bases, with 24 bases between them. Germline V CDR1 and CDR2: SGHDT, YYEEEE.

The chain joins TRBV13 to TRBJ2-5; the D is unclear. The CDR3 length is 14 residues. Trimming shortened V by 1 base and J by 5 bases, and 11 bases separated the two germline ends. Germline V gene lookup returns CDR1 PRHDT and CDR2 FYEKMQ (reference sequence). CDR3 coding DNA: TGTGCCAGCAGCTTAGCCGGCACCTCGGAGACCCAGTACTTC. Translating gives CASSLAGTSETQYF.

The V and J genes are TRBV6-5 and TRBJ1-4, with 8 bases identical to TRBD1. Germline assignment: CDR1 MNHEY and CDR2 SVGAGI. V was pared by 5 bases and J by 1 base, with 0 bases of the junction left unmatched. This CDR3 region has 14 residues. CDR3 residues: CASSTGGTNEKLFF. CDR3 nucleotide sequence: TGTGCCAGCAGTACAGGGGGAACTAATGAAAAACTGTTTTTT.

The chain carries TRBV9 and TRBJ1-1, with TRBD1 as a possible D gene (6 bases). Per germline, CDR1 SGDLS and CDR2 YYNGEE. Trimming took 4 bases from V and 1 from J, leaving 11 bases between them. This CDR3 is built from 14 residues. Here the CDR3 DNA reads TGTGCCAGCAGCTTCTCGACAGGGAACACTGAAGCTTTCTTT. Amino acid sequence: CASSFSTGNTEAFF.

The rearrangement joins TRBV5-1 to TRBJ1-6; 7 nucleotides line up with TRBD1. Germline CDR1 and CDR2: SGHRS and YFSETQ. The CDR3 is made up of 14 amino acids. With 8 bases clipped from V and 6 bases from J, the junction kept 8 bases outside the gene matches. The CDR3, as DNA: TGCGCCAGTACCACCGGACAGGCTAATTCACCCCTCCACTTT. Translating gives CASTTGQANSPLHF.

The CDR3 region has the DNA TGTGCCAGCAGCGGACAGGGGGTCTATGGCTACACCTTC. Protein sequence: CASSGQGVYGYTF. The chain combines TRBV7-9 with TRBJ1-2; 10 bases map to TRBD1. This CDR3 has 13 amino acids. Germline assignment: CDR1 SEHNR and CDR2 FQNEAQ (reference sequence). V trimming: 5 bases; J trimming: 4 bases; junction bases outside the gene matches: 1. Combining the CDR3 with reference TRBV7-9 and TRBJ1-2 gives the whole variable domain DTGVSQNPRHKITKRGQNVTFRCDPISEHNRLYWYRQTLGQGPEFLTYFQNEAQLEKSRLLSDRFSAERPKGSFSTLEIQRTEQGDSAMYLCASSGQGVYGYTFGSGTRLTVV.

V usage is TRBV11-2 and J usage is TRBJ1-1; D perhaps matches TRBD1 (5 bases). This CDR3 spans 14 amino acids. The V and J ends lost 1 base and 5 bases respectively, with 11 bases between them. From germline, CDR1 is SGHAT and CDR2 FQNNGV. The CDR3 DNA follows: TGTGCCAGCAGCTTAGTTCAGGGTTGGACTGAAGCTTTCTTT. It yields the protein CASSLVQGWTEAFF.

This sequence joins TRBV5-1 and TRBJ1-1, with D possibly TRBD1 on 5 matching bases. The CDR3 sequence is 14 residues long. V was shortened by 3 bases and J by 1 base, with 10 bases between the two germline ends. CDR1 SGHRS and CDR2 YFSETQ come from the germline V gene. CDR3 DNA sequence: TGCGCCAGCAGCTCATTTACAGGGAACACTGAAGCTTTCTTT. Translation: CASSSFTGNTEAFF.

The CDR3 bases are TGCAGCGGTTGGGACAGGGTTGATACGCAGTATTTT. Translating gives CSGWDRVDTQYF. The V call is TRBV29-1, the J call TRBJ2-3, with TRBD1 identical over 9 bases. The CDR3 is 12 amino acids. The V and J ends lost 7 bases and 6 bases, in that order; junction bases with no gene match: 5. Germline lookup yields CDR1 SQVTM and CDR2 ANQGSEA.

The J gene is TRBJ1-2, the V gene TRBV19, with 8 bases matching TRBD1. This CDR3 contains 12 residues. Trimming at V came to 8 bases and at J to 4 bases, leaving 3 bases not matched to a gene. Germline V gene data show CDR1 as LNHDA and CDR2 as SQIVND (reference sequence). The CDR3 loop reads CASADRVYGYTF. Here the CDR3 DNA reads TGTGCCAGTGCGGACAGGGTCTATGGCTACACCTTC.

The chain uses TRBV6-5 and TRBJ2-3; D is unclear. Germline CDR1 and CDR2: MNHEY and SVGAGI. The CDR3 runs to 13 residues. The germline V and J ends were trimmed by 2 bases and 4 bases, with 7 bases remaining between them. Here the CDR3 DNA reads TGTGCCAGCAGTTACGACGGCGCAGATACGCAGTATTTT. Encoded protein: CASSYDGADTQYF.

The chain's CDR3 is CASSYSLDNEQFF. CDR3 nucleotide sequence: TGTGCCAGCAGTTACTCACTAGACAATGAGCAGTTCTTC. This chain uses TRBV6-5 with TRBJ2-1, with D perhaps TRBD2 (5 bases). The V end was cut by 0 bases, the J end by 5 bases, with 5 bases between. Germline loops: CDR1 MNHEY, CDR2 SVGAGI. The CDR3 consists of 13 residues.

The rearrangement uses TRBV4-1 and TRBJ1-2; D unresolved. This CDR3 comprises 15 residues. Trimming stripped 0 bases from V and 2 bases from J, with 10 bases between. Germline lookup yields CDR1 MGHRA and CDR2 YSYEKL. The CDR3 region is CASSQDPADNYGYTF. The CDR3 DNA reads as TGCGCCAGCAGCCAAGATCCGGCAGACAACTATGGCTACACCTTC.

The V call is TRBV5-8, the J call TRBJ1-4; D gene ambiguous. The CDR3 consists of 15 residues. Germline loops: CDR1 SGHTS, CDR2 YDEGEE. Trimming cost V 0 bases and J 3 bases, with 9 bases left between them. DNA for the CDR3: TGTGCCAGCAGCTTGGCAGGAGGGCCTAATGAAAAACTGTTTTTT. Translation gives CASSLAGGPNEKLFF.

This chain uses TRBV7-3 with TRBJ2-2; 7 bases line up with TRBD1. Germline V gene data show CDR1 as SGHTA and CDR2 as FQGTGA. The trim removed 0 bases at V and 8 bases at J, leaving 3 bases unmatched. The CDR3 is 14 residues long. In nucleotides, the CDR3 is TGTGCCAGCAGCTTAACAGGGGGCTCTGGGGAGCTGTTTTTT. Protein product: CASSLTGGSGELFF.

As DNA, the CDR3 is TGTGCCATCAGTCAATACAGGACAGGGGAGGAAAACATTCAGTACTTC. Amino acids: CAISQYRTGEENIQYF. The V and J genes are TRBV10-3 and TRBJ2-4, with 9 nucleotides matching TRBD1. V dropped 5 bases and J dropped 5; count of bases not matched to a gene: 10. The CDR3 consists of 16 residues. Germline V lookup: CDR1 ENHRY, CDR2 SYGVKD.

The V and J genes are TRBV4-3 and TRBJ1-2; perhaps TRBD1 as D (6 bases). V was pared by 1 base and J by 6 bases, with 21 bases between. The CDR3 is 17 amino acids. Germline V gene sequence: CDR1 LGHNA, CDR2 YSLEER. CDR3 loop: CASSQALMGGHQNGYTF. The CDR3 DNA follows: TGCGCCAGCAGCCAAGCGCTCATGGGGGGGCATCAGAATGGCTACACCTTC.

This chain links TRBV5-1 with TRBJ1-2, with 7 bases that match TRBD1. The CDR3 contains 13 residues. J lost 7 bases, V lost 4 bases, and 7 bases had no gene match. Germline V gives CDR1 SGHRS, CDR2 YFSETQ. Here the CDR3 reads CASSEGRGFGYTF. The CDR3 region has the DNA TGCGCCAGCAGCGAGGGCAGGGGGTTTGGCTACACCTTC.

The rearrangement joins TRBV10-3 to TRBJ1-1; TRBD1 matches at 9 bases. Germline V gene data show CDR1 as ENHRY and CDR2 as SYGVKD. The CDR3 is 14 amino acids. The V gene end was trimmed by 0 bases and the J gene end by 4 bases; junction bases not matched to a gene: 0. CDR3 in DNA: TGTGCCATCAGTGAGTCGACAGGGGGCACTGAAGCTTTCTTT. It yields the protein CAISESTGGTEAFF.

The chain joins TRBV18 to TRBJ1-1; D might be TRBD1 (6 bases). Trimming took 2 bases from V and 4 from J, leaving 11 bases between them. This CDR3 region has 14 residues. Germline-derived CDR1 and CDR2 are KGHSH and LQKENI. The CDR3 DNA is TGTGCCAGCTCACCAAGGGGGGCGGCCACTGAAGCTTTCTTT. Protein product: CASSPRGAATEAFF.

V usage is TRBV7-9 and J usage is TRBJ1-6; D call uncertain. Between the trimmed V and J ends, which lost 4 bases and 14 bases, there was a span of 9 bases. Germline-derived CDR1 and CDR2 are SEHNR and FQNEAQ (reference sequence). The CDR3 spans 11 residues. Here the CDR3 DNA reads TGTGCCAGCAGCTCGGCAGATACCCTCCACTTT. It is translated as CASSSADTLHF.

Concerning this clone: The same CDR3 arises from other DNA sequences in this sample as well. The V gene is TRBV5-1, the J gene TRBJ2-3; D remains ambiguous. V was shortened by 2 bases and J by 1 base, with 5 bases between the two germline ends. The germline V gene encodes CDR1 SGHRS and CDR2 YFSETQ. The CDR3 length is 13 residues. In DNA, the CDR3 is TGCGCCAGCAGCTTAGAGGGCACAGATACGCAGTATTTT. It yields the protein CASSLEGTDTQYF.

V and J are TRBV9 and TRBJ2-7, with D perhaps TRBD1 (5 bases). Per the germline V gene, CDR1 is SGDLS and CDR2 is YYNGEE. V lost 4 bases, J lost 5 bases, and 19 bases lay in between. The CDR3 is made up of 15 amino acids. This chain's CDR3 is CASSTGAALVDEQYF. The CDR3 nucleotides are TGTGCCAGCAGCACTGGGGCGGCGCTTGTCGACGAGCAGTACTTC. The full variable domain, its missing parts supplied by reference TRBV9 and TRBJ2-7, is DSGVTQTPKHLITATGQRVTLRCSPRSGDLSVYWYQQSLDQGLQFLIQYYNGEERAKGNILERFSAQQFPDLHSELNLSSLELGDSALYFCASSTGAALVDEQYFGPGTRLTVT.